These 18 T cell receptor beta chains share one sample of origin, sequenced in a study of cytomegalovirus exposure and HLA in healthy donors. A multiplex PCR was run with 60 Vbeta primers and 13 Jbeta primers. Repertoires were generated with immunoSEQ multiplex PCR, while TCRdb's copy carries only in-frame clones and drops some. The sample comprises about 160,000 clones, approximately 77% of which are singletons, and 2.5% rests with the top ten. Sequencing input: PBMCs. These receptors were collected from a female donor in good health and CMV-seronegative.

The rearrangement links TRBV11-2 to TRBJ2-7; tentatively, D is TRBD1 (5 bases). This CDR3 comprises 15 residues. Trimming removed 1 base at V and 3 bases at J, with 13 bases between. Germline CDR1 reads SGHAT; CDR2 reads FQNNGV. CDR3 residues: CASSLGGTGLYEQYF. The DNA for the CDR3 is TGTGCCAGCAGCTTAGGGGGCACAGGCCTCTACGAGCAGTACTTC.

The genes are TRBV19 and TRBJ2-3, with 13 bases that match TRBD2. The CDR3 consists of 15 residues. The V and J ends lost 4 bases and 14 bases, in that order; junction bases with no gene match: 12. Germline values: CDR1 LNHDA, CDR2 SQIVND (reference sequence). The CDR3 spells CASSTTSGGALRPYF. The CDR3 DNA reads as TGTGCCAGTAGTACTACTAGCGGGGGGGCTCTGAGGCCGTATTTT.

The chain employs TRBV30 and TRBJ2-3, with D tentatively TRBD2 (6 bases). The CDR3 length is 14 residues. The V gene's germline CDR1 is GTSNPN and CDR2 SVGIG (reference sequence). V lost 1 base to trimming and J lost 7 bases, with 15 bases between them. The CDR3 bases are TGTGCCTGGAGTGACCCCATGGAGGGTAATACGCAGTATTTT. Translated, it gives CAWSDPMEGNTQYF.

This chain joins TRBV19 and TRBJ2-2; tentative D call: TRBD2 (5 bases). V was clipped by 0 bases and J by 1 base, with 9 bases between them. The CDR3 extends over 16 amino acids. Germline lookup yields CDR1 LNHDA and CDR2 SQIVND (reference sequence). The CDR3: CASSIDPAENTGELFF. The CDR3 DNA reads TGTGCCAGTAGTATAGATCCAGCGGAGAACACCGGGGAGCTGTTTTTT.

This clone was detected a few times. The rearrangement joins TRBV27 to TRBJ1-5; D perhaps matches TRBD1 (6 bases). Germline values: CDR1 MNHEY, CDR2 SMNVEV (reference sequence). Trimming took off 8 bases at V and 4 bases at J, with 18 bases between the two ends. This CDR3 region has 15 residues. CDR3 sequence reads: CASRLRGMGNQPQHF. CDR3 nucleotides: TGTGCCAGCCGGCTGAGGGGGATGGGGAATCAGCCCCAGCATTTT.

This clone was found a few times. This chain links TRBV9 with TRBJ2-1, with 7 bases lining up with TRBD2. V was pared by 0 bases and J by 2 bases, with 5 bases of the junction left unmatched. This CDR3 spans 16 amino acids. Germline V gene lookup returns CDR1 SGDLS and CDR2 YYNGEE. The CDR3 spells CASSVGWSGTYNEQFF. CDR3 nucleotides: TGTGCCAGCAGCGTAGGGTGGAGCGGGACCTACAATGAGCAGTTCTTC.

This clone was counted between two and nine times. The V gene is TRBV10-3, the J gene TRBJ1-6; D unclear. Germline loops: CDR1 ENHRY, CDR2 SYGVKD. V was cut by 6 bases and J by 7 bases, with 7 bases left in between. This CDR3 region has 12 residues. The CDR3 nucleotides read TGTGCCATCAGACGGGAGAATTCACCCCTCCACTTT. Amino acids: CAIRRENSPLHF.

The DNA for the CDR3 is TGTGCCAGCAGTTCCAGCCACGGGGGGGGTGCTCAGCCCCAGCATTTT. Its protein product is CASSSSHGGGAQPQHF. The chain is built from TRBV6-5 and TRBJ1-5; weak D call: TRBD1 (5 bases). Germline CDR1 is MNHEY and CDR2 is SVGAGI. This CDR3 region has 16 residues. V was trimmed by 4 bases and J by 6 bases, leaving 19 bases between them.

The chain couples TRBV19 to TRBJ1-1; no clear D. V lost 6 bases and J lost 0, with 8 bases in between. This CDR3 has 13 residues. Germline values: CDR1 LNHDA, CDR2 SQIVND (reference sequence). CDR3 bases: TGTGCCAGTAGCCCGACAATGAACACTGAAGCTTTCTTT. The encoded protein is CASSPTMNTEAFF.

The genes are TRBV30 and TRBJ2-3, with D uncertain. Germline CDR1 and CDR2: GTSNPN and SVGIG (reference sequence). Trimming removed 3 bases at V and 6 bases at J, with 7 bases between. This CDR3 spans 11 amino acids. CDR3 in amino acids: CAWSPVDTQYF. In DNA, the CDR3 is TGTGCCTGGAGCCCGGTCGATACGCAGTATTTT.

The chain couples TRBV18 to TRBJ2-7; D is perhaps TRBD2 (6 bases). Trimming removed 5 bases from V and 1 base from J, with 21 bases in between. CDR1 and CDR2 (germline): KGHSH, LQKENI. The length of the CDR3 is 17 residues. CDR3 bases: TGTGCCAGCTCAGAGTCCCCTAGCGAGGTTCTATCCTACGAGCAGTACTTC. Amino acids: CASSESPSEVLSYEQYF. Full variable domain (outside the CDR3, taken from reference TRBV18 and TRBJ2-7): NAGVMQNPRHLVRRRGQEARLRCSPMKGHSHVYWYRQLPEEGLKFMVYLQKENIIDESGMPKERFSAEFPKEGPSILRIQQVVRGDSAAYFCASSESPSEVLSYEQYFGPGTRLTVT.

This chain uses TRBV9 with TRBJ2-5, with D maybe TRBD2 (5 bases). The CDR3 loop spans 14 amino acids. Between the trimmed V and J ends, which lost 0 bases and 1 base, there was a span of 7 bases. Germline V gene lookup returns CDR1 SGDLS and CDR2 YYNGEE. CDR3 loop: CASSVAAVQETQYF. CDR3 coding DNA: TGTGCCAGCAGCGTAGCAGCGGTCCAAGAGACCCAGTACTTC.

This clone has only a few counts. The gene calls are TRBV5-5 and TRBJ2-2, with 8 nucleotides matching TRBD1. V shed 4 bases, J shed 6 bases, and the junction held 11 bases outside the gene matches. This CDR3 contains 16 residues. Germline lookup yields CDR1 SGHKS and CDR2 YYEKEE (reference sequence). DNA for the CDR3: TGTGCCAGCAGCCCGCAGCCCAGGGGGCGTGCCGGGGAGCTGTTTTTT. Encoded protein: CASSPQPRGRAGELFF.

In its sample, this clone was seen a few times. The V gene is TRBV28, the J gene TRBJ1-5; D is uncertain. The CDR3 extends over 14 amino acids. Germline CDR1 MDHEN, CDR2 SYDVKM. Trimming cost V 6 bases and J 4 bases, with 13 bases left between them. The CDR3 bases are TGTGCCAGCAGACGCGTACCGGGGAATCAGCCCCAGCATTTT. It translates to CASRRVPGNQPQHF.

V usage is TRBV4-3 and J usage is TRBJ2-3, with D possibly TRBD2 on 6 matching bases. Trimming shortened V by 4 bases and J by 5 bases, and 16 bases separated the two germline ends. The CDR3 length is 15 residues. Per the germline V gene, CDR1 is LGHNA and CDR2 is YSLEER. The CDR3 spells CASSPLTAGRDTQYF. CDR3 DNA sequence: TGCGCCAGCAGCCCCCTGACTGCCGGGAGAGATACGCAGTATTTT.

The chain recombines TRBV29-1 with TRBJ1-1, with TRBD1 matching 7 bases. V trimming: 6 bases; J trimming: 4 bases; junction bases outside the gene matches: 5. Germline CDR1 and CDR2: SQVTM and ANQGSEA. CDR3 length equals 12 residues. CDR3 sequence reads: CSVPDRTTEAFF. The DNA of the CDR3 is TGCAGCGTCCCGGACAGGACCACTGAAGCTTTCTTT.

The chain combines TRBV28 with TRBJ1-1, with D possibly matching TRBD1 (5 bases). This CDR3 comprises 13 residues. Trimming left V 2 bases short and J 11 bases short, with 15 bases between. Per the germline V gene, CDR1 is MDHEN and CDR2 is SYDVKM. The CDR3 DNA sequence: TGTGCCAGCAGTTTACCCCCAGGGCCAACCGCTTTCTTT. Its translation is CASSLPPGPTAFF.

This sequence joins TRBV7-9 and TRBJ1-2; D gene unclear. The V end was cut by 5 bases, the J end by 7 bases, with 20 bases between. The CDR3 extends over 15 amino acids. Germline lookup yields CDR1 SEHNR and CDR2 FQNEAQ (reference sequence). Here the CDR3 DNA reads TGTGCCAGCAGCCCTAGTGGAGGGCGCGGTGGTGGCTACACCTTC. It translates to CASSPSGGRGGGYTF.